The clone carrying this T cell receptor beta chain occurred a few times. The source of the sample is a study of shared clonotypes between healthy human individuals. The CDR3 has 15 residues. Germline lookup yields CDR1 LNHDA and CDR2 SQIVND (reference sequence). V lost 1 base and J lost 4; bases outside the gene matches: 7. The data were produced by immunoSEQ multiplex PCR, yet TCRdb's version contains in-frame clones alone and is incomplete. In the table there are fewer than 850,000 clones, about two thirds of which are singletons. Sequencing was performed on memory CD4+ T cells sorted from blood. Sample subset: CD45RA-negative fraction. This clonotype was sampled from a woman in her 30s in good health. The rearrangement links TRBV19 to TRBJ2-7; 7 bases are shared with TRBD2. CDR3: CASSIGASGEYEQYF. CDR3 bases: TGTGCCAGTAGTATAGGTGCTAGCGGAGAATACGAGCAGTACTTC.